Presented here are 14 T cell receptor beta chains from one specimen sequenced in a study of blood T cell repertoires in COVID-19. Using immunoSEQ multiplex PCR, the repertoire was profiled, and TCRdb retains in-frame clones only, with some absent. The table lists around 180,000 clones, around 88% of them singletons, with 7% to 10% in the top ten. The sequencing input was PBMCs or T cells enriched from blood (not recorded which). The origin of the receptors is a woman in her twenties or thirties who had recovered from COVID-19.

The J gene is TRBJ2-1, the V gene TRBV7-9; the D gene is possibly TRBD1 (6 bases). The germline gives CDR1 SEHNR, CDR2 FQNEAQ (reference sequence). The CDR3 runs to 13 residues. V shed 1 base and J shed 5 bases, with 6 bases lying between them. This chain's CDR3 is CASSLGQDNEQFF. CDR3 bases: TGTGCCAGCAGCTTAGGACAGGACAATGAGCAGTTCTTC.

The chain uses TRBV19 and TRBJ2-1; TRBD1 might be the D (6 bases). Trimming shortened V by 4 bases and J by 4 bases, and 14 bases separated the two germline ends. Germline CDR1 and CDR2: LNHDA and SQIVND (reference sequence). CDR3 size: 15 residues. CDR3 protein: CASSTEDSRYNEQFF. As DNA, the CDR3 is TGTGCCAGTAGTACGGAGGACAGTAGGTACAATGAGCAGTTCTTC.

The rearrangement links TRBV5-1 to TRBJ2-7; D uncertain. The CDR3 has 14 amino acids. The V gene lost 3 bases and the J gene lost 2 bases, with 12 bases spanning the gap. Germline assignment: CDR1 SGHRS and CDR2 YFSETQ. The CDR3 bases are TGCGCCAGCAGCTCAGAGGTATCCGCCTACGAGCAGTACTTC. Residues: CASSSEVSAYEQYF.

This clone occurred once. The J gene is TRBJ2-3, the V gene TRBV27, with 7 bases lining up with TRBD2. The germline CDR1 and CDR2 sequences are MNHEY and SMNVEV (reference sequence). This CDR3 region has 16 residues. J lost 0 bases, V lost 6 bases, and 9 bases had no gene match. The CDR3, as DNA: TGTGCCAGCAGCTCCATTGGAGCGGGAAGCACAGATACGCAGTATTTT. Translated: CASSSIGAGSTDTQYF.

The chain has TRBV2 and TRBJ2-1, with no clear D. Germline V CDR1 and CDR2: SNHLY, FYNNEI. V lost 2 bases and J lost 0, with 5 bases in between. The CDR3 spans 14 residues. The chain's CDR3 is CASSERSSYNEQFF. Here the CDR3 DNA reads TGTGCCAGCAGTGAAAGGAGCTCCTACAATGAGCAGTTCTTC.

This chain uses TRBV19 with TRBJ2-4, with 7 bases lining up with TRBD2. Trimming removed 3 bases from V and 1 base from J; junction bases left unmatched: 3. The V gene's germline CDR1 is LNHDA and CDR2 SQIVND (reference sequence). This CDR3 has 15 residues. CDR3 in amino acids: CASSIGGSAKNIQYF. CDR3 DNA: TGTGCCAGTAGTATCGGGGGGTCGGCCAAAAACATTCAGTACTTC.

The sample holds one count of this clone. The genes are TRBV6-5 and TRBJ1-3, with D perhaps TRBD1 (6 bases). V was trimmed by 2 bases and J by 3 bases, leaving 11 bases between them. This CDR3 has 15 residues. Germline values: CDR1 MNHEY, CDR2 SVGAGI. The CDR3 DNA is TGTGCCAGCAGTTACCTCACAGGGTATGGAAACACCATATATTTT. Its protein product is CASSYLTGYGNTIYF.

The chain links TRBV5-4 to TRBJ2-5, with D possibly matching TRBD1 (6 bases). This CDR3 comprises 14 residues. V lost 4 bases and J 0 bases, leaving 10 bases between the germline ends. The germline CDR1 and CDR2 sequences are SGHNT and YYREEE (reference sequence). CDR3 protein: CASSRQGYQETQYF. The CDR3 nucleotides are TGTGCCAGCAGCCGGCAGGGGTACCAAGAGACCCAGTACTTC.

The genes are TRBV19 and TRBJ2-2; D perhaps matches TRBD2 (6 bases). The germline gives CDR1 LNHDA, CDR2 SQIVND (reference sequence). V was cut by 8 bases and J by 0 bases, with 22 bases left in between. This CDR3 region has 18 residues. CDR3 DNA: TGTGCCAGTGGATCACCGGGCGGAGGGAGCGCGAACACCGGGGAGCTGTTTTTT. It is translated as CASGSPGGGSANTGELFF.

V is TRBV5-6 and J is TRBJ2-2; D is unresolved. Looked up from germline, CDR1 is SGHDT and CDR2 is YYEEEE. Trimming took 0 bases from V and 5 from J, leaving 5 bases between them. The CDR3 is 13 amino acids. The CDR3 is CASSLVLTGELFF. DNA of the CDR3: TGTGCCAGCAGCTTGGTCCTGACCGGGGAGCTGTTTTTT.

The genes are TRBV5-1 and TRBJ2-5; 7 bases map to TRBD1. The CDR3 length is 15 residues. Germline CDR1 reads SGHRS; CDR2 reads YFSETQ. V dropped 1 base and J dropped 5; count of bases not matched to a gene: 8. The CDR3: CASSLSTGAFETQYF. The CDR3 region has the DNA TGCGCCAGCAGCTTGTCTACAGGGGCGTTCGAGACCCAGTACTTC.

The gene calls are TRBV3-1 (or the pseudogene TRBV3-2) and TRBJ1-1; the D gene is possibly TRBD1 (5 bases). Germline CDR1 reads LGHDT; CDR2 reads YNNKEL (reference sequence). The CDR3 covers 15 residues. Trimming took off 4 bases at V and 0 bases at J, with 12 bases between the two ends. The CDR3 nucleotides are TGTGCCAGCAGCCGAGGCGGGGCCTTGAACACTGAAGCTTTCTTT. Translating it yields CASSRGGALNTEAFF.

The chain carries TRBV6-5 and TRBJ2-2; 8 bases agree with TRBD1. Germline V gene sequence: CDR1 MNHEY, CDR2 SVGAGI. Trimming removed 8 bases from V and 3 bases from J; junction bases left unmatched: 8. The CDR3 runs 15 residues. The CDR3 spells CASATGAVYTGELFF. The CDR3 bases are TGTGCCAGCGCGACAGGGGCCGTTTACACCGGGGAGCTGTTTTTT.

The chain combines TRBV7-8 with TRBJ2-7; D possibly corresponds to TRBD1 (5 bases). Germline V gives CDR1 SGHVS, CDR2 FQNEAQ. Trimming took off 5 bases at V and 3 bases at J, with 17 bases between the two ends. CDR3 length: 15 residues. CDR3 protein: CASSPWAGSGYEQYF. The CDR3 coding sequence is TGTGCCAGCAGCCCCTGGGCAGGGTCGGGCTACGAGCAGTACTTC.